This TCR beta chain was observed in a study of OX40 agonist ivuxolimab in advanced cancers. Notes on the research overall: Ivuxolimab, which targeted the costimulatory receptor OX40 (CD134), was an agonistic, fully human IgG2 monoclonal antibody. Partial responses occurred in three dose-escalation patients: two with cutaneous melanoma and one with hepatocellular carcinoma. A male proportion of approximately 83% and a mean age of approximately 55 years, ranging from about 23 to 90, were recorded for the dose-escalation cohort. Peripheral TCRbeta sequencing was intended to test whether TCR sequence diversity was altered and clonal T-cell expansion was caused by ivuxolimab. The paper describes the monotherapy dose-escalation part (N of about 50 patients) of the phase I trial of ivuxolimab. Among the roughly 52 dose-escalation patients, 19 had hepatocellular carcinoma, about 15 melanoma, 9 renal cell carcinoma and 9 head and neck cancer. Patients were allowed to have had prior anti-PD-1, anti-PD-L1 or anti-CTLA-4 therapy, and approximately 39% of the dose-escalation patients had been treated with checkpoint inhibitors. Intravenous ivuxolimab was administered to patients every 2 weeks at six dose levels: 0.01, 0.1, 0.3, 1.5, 3 and 10 mg/kg. What the authors observed across the whole study: The antigen specificity of the clonally expanded peripheral T cells was not determined. At doses of 0.1 to 3.0 mg/kg, clonal expansion of both CD4+ and CD8+ T cells in blood was seen between baseline and week 6. After ivuxolimab, CD8+ T cells had more expanded clones than CD4+ T cells on average. Low levels of normalized T-cell clonal expansion were also shown by some nonresponding patients. In partial responders in the 0.1-3.0 mg/kg groups, normalized peripheral clonal expansion was found to be among the lowest, especially among CD8+ T cells.

This clone was observed once. Its specific antigen is unknown. There are no base qualities to consult, and no much larger clone falls within one base. Patients with autoimmune disease history or receiving systemic immunosuppression were excluded from the trial. In every dose cohort, peripheral blood was drawn for TCR sequencing at baseline, cycle 4 day 1, and cycle 7 day 1. Samples came from an open-label, multicenter, first-in-human phase I dose-escalation trial of ivuxolimab. The trial enrolled adults with locally advanced or metastatic head and neck squamous cell, hepatocellular, melanoma or renal cell carcinoma. Before TCR sequencing, CD4+ and CD8+ T cells were separately sorted from peripheral blood. Genomic DNA was extracted from sorted cells for sequencing of the TCRbeta CDR3 region. The immunoSEQ Assay was used for sequencing of TCRbeta CDR3 regions. TCRdb retrieved this table from immuneACCESS and kept in-frame rearrangements only. Not all clones are present; in checked studies, unresolved V genes account for under half, and no reason is known for the remainder. The sample table lists under 110,000 clones, about nine tenths of them with a count of one. Clones ranked in the top ten supply 0.45% to 0.5% of the sample.

The germline V end is reduced by 5 bases and the J end by 2 bases; junction bases left unmatched: 7. From a lookup of the germline V gene, CDR1 and CDR2 are LGHNA and YNFKEQ. The CDR3 contains 16 residues, cysteine and phenylalanine counted. The entry retains the CDR3 DNA only, 48 bases that are in frame from base 1. The V and J genes are TRBV4-2 and TRBJ2-3, with 10 central nucleotides matching TRBD2. The clonotype originates from an adult with an advanced solid tumor such as melanoma, head and neck, liver or kidney cancer. The source was CD4+ or CD8+ T cells sorted from blood, collected in a trial of the OX40 agonist ivuxolimab. In nucleotide form, the sequence is TGTGCCAGCAGCTCCCGGACTAGCGGCTACACAGATACGCAGTATTTT. It codes for CASSSRTSGYTDTQYF.